This TCR beta chain was sequenced in a study of blood T cell repertoires in COVID-19. Participants, about 18 to 89 years old, spanned fewer than 25 US areas. V lost 6 bases, J lost 4 bases, and 10 bases lay in between. The CDR3 has 13 residues. Authors' methods: Nucleated cell counts were estimated from reference gene primer amplification. Measured with immunoSEQ multiplex PCR; TCRdb has only the in-frame clones, and not every one. V, J and clone size derive from that table, while D and trimming were established from the DNA sequence. Of roughly 46,000 clones detected, more than 85% appear once; the ten largest clones hold under 4%.

Sample: PBMCs or T cells enriched from blood (not recorded which). This clonotype was obtained from a woman aged 50 to 65 who had recovered from COVID-19. The rearrangement links TRBV12-3 or TRBV12-4 to TRBJ1-5, with D perhaps matching TRBD1 (5 bases). CDR3 in DNA: TGTGCCAGCAGGGGGCTGCCAAATCAGCCCCAGCATTTT. It codes for CASRGLPNQPQHF.